The 6 T cell receptor beta chains presented below share a single source sample, sequenced in a study of tumor-infiltrating lymphocytes in glioblastoma multiforme. TCR beta libraries were built from RNA through three nested multiplex PCR rounds using modified ARM-PCR. From the multiplex PCR reads, TCRdb called clonotypes with MiXCR, one entry per CDR3 protein. This repertoire shows 15,000 to 25,000 distinct CDR3 sequences, 60% to 80% found once; its top ten account for about 18%. The specimen sequenced was peripheral blood. The receptors here all came from a male donor with glioblastoma.

With regard to this clonotype: One junction end disagrees with the germline gene, perhaps due to a read error. CDR3 coding DNA: TGTGCCATCAGCATGGGGACTGCTCACCGGGAGCTGTTTTTT. Its translation is CAISMGTAHRELFF. The J gene is TRBJ2-2, the V gene TRBV5-6; D is possibly TRBD2 (6 bases). Looked up from germline, CDR1 is SGHDT and CDR2 is YYEEEE. The CDR3 is made up of 14 amino acids.

The chain employs TRBV11-2 and TRBJ2-1; tentatively, D is TRBD2 (7 bases). V was trimmed by 0 bases and J by 9 bases, leaving 12 bases between them. The CDR3 covers 14 residues. The V gene's germline CDR1 is SGHAT and CDR2 FQNNGV. CDR3 coding DNA: TGTGCCAGCAGCTTAGATAGGGGGGAGGGTGAGCAGTTCTTC. Protein: CASSLDRGEGEQFF. Combining the CDR3 with reference TRBV11-2 and TRBJ2-1 gives the whole variable domain EAGVAQSPRYKIIEKRQSVAFWCNPISGHATLYWYQQILGQGPKLLIQFQNNGVVDDSQLPKDRFSAERLKGVDSTLKIQPAKLEDSAVYLCASSLDRGEGEQFFGPGTRLTVL.

On this clonotype itself: The final CDR3 position lacks the conserved phenylalanine or tryptophan, pointing to a likely read error. No DNA is shown, since the ends of the CDR3 on it are uncertain; the CDR3 is the one TCRdb lists. The V gene is TRBV11-2, the J gene TRBJ2-7; TRBD1 was called by the table and not checked on the DNA. Inclusive of both ends, the CDR3 amounts to 15 amino acids. The germline V gene encodes CDR1 SGHAT and CDR2 FQNNGV. The CDR3 sequence is CASIPTGALVGEQHL.

The chain has TRBV4-1 and TRBJ2-1; D gene uncertain. The germline CDR1 and CDR2 sequences are MGHRA and YSYEKL. V gave up 0 bases and J gave up 6 bases, with 6 bases separating them. The CDR3 covers 13 residues. This chain's CDR3 is CASSQDGSNEQFF. The CDR3 DNA reads TGCGCCAGCAGCCAAGATGGGTCCAATGAGCAGTTCTTC.

As for this clonotype: Just one base apart from a much larger clone, this may be a read error. J is TRBJ2-6 and V is TRBV14; 8 positions agree with TRBD1. Trimming cost V 0 bases and J 5 bases; bases outside gene matches: 12. Per the germline V gene, CDR1 is SGHDN and CDR2 is FVKESK. The CDR3 sequence is 19 residues long. For the CDR3, the DNA is TGTGCCAGCAGCCAAGACGAGGTAGTCAGGGGGCCTTGGGCCAACGTCCTGACTTTC. It translates to CASSQDEVVRGPWANVLTF.

The V and J genes are TRBV29-1 and TRBJ2-1; 7 nucleotides line up with TRBD2. This CDR3 spans 14 amino acids. V lost 3 bases, J lost 3 bases, and 5 bases stayed unmatched. The germline V gene has CDR1 SQVTM and CDR2 ANQGSEA. The CDR3 coding sequence is TGCAGCGTTGAGGGACTAACGGGCTACAATGAGCAGTTCTTC. Protein product: CSVEGLTGYNEQFF.